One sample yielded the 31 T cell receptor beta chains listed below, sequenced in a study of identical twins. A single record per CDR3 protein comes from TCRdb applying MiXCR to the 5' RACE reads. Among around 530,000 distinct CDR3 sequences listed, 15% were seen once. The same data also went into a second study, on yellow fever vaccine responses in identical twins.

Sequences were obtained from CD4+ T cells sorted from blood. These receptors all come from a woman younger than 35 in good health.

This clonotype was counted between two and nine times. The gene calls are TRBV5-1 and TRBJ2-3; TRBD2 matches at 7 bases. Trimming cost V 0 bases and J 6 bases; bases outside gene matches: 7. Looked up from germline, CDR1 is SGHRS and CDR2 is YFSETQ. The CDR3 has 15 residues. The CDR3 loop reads CASSLGSGGPDTQYF. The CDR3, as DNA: TGCGCCAGCAGCTTGGGTTCGGGAGGCCCCGATACGCAGTATTTT.

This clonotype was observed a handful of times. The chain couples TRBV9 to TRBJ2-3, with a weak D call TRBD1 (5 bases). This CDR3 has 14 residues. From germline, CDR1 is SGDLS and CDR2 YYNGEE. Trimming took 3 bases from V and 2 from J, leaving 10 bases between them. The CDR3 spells CASSAQGITDTQYF. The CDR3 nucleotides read TGTGCCAGCAGCGCCCAGGGTATCACAGATACGCAGTATTTT.

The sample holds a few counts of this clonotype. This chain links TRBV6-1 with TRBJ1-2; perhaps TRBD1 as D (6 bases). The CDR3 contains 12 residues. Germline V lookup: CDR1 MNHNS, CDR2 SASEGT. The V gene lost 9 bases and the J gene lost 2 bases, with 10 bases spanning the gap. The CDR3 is CASRQDNYGYTF. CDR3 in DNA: TGTGCCAGTAGACAGGACAACTATGGCTACACCTTC.

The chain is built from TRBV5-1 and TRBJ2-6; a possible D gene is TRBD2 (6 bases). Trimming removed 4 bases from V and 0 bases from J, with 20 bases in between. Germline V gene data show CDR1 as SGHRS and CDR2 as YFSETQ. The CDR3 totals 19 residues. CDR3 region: CASSVGTSHLNSGANVLTF. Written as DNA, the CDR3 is TGCGCCAGCAGCGTGGGGACTTCCCACCTAAACTCTGGGGCCAACGTCCTGACTTTC.

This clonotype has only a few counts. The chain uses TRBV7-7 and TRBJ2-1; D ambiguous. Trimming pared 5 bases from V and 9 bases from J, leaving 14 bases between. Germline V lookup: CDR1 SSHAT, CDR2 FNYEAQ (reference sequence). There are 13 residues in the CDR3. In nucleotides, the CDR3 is TGTGCCAGCAGCCCGAAAGACCGGACTGAGCAGTTCTTC. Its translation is CASSPKDRTEQFF.

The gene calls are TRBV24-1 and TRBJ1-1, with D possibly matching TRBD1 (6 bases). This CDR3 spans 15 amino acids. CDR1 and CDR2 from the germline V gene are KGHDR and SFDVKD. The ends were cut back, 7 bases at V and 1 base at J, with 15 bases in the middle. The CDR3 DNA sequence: TGTGCCACCAGCCAGCCCGGGGGGCAGAACACTGAAGCTTTCTTT. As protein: CATSQPGGQNTEAFF.

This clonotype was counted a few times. The CDR3, as DNA: TGTGCCAGCAGTTACATAAGCGGGACTAGCGGAGCCTACAATGAGCAGTTCTTC. Translation: CASSYISGTSGAYNEQFF. The rearrangement links TRBV6-5 to TRBJ2-1, with 11 positions matching TRBD2. J was trimmed by 2 bases and V by 2 bases; bases with no gene match: 8. Germline CDR1 reads MNHEY; CDR2 reads SVGAGI. CDR3 length equals 18 residues.

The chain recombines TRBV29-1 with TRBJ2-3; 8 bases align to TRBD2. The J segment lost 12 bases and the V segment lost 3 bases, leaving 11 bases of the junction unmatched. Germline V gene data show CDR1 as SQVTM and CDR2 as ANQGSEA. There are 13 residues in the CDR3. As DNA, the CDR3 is TGCAGCGTTGATTTTGCGGGGGGACTACCACAGTATTTT. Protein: CSVDFAGGLPQYF.

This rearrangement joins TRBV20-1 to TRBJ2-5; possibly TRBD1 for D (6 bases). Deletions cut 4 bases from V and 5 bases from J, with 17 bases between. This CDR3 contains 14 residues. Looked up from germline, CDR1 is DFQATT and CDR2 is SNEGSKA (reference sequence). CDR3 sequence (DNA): TGCAGTGCTACCCCCACAGGGCGAGTGGAGACCCAGTACTTC. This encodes CSATPTGRVETQYF.

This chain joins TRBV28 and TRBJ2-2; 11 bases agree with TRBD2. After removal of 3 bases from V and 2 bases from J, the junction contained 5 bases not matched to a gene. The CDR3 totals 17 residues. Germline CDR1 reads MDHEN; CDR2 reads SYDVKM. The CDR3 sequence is CASSFTGLADNTGELFF. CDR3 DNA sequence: TGTGCCAGCAGTTTTACGGGACTAGCGGATAACACCGGGGAGCTGTTTTTT.

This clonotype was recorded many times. The CDR3 region has the DNA TGCAGTGGGACAAAAGAGGGGAGCTATGGCTACACCTTC. Protein product: CSGTKEGSYGYTF. V usage is TRBV20-1 and J usage is TRBJ1-2, with a weak D call TRBD1 (5 bases). The CDR3 extends over 13 amino acids. CDR1 and CDR2 from the germline V gene are DFQATT and SNEGSKA (reference sequence). V was pared by 7 bases and J by 4 bases, with 16 bases between.

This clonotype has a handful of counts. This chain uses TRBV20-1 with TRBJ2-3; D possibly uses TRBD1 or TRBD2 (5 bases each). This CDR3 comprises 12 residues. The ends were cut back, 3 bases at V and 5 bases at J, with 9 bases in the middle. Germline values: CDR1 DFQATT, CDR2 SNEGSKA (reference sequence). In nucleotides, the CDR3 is TGCAGTGCTAGCGGGGACCGAGATACGCAGTATTTT. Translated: CSASGDRDTQYF.

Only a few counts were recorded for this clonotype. CDR3 sequence: CASTRTSGKYEQYF. The CDR3 DNA sequence: TGTGCCAGCACTCGGACTAGCGGGAAGTACGAGCAGTACTTC. The chain has TRBV12-3 or TRBV12-4 and TRBJ2-7; 12 bases map to TRBD2. This CDR3 spans 14 amino acids. Trimming removed 7 bases from V and 4 bases from J; junction bases left unmatched: 5.

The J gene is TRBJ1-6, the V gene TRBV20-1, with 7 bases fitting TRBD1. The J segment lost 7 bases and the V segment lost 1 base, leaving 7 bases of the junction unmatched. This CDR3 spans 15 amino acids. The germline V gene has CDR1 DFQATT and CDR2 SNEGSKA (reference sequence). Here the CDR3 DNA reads TGCAGTGCTAGAGGGCGGGACAGAACAAATTCACCCCTCCACTTT. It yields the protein CSARGRDRTNSPLHF.

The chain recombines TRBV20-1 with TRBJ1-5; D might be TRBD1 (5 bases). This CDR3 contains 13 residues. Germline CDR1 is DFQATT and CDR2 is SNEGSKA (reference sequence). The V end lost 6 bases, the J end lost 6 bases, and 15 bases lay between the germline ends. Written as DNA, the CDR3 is TGCAGTGCGGGGGGTAGAGGTATTCAGCCCCAGCATTTT. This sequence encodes CSAGGRGIQPQHF.

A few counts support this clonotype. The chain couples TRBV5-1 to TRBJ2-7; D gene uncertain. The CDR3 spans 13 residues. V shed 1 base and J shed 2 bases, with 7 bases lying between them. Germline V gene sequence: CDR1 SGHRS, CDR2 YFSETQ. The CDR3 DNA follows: TGCGCCAGCAGCTTGACACCAACCTACGAGCAGTACTTC. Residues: CASSLTPTYEQYF. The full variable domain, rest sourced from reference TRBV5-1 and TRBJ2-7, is KAGVTQTPRYLIKTRGQQVTLSCSPISGHRSVSWYQQTPGQGLQFLFEYFSETQRNKGNFPGRFSGRQFSNSRSEMNVSTLELGDSALYLCASSLTPTYEQYFGPGTRLTVT.

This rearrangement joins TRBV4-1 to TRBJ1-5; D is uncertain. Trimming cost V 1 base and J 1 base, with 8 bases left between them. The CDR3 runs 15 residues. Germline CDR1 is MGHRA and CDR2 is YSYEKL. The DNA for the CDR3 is TGCGCCAGCAGCCAAGTCGGGTCGAGCAATCAGCCCCAGCATTTT. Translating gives CASSQVGSSNQPQHF.

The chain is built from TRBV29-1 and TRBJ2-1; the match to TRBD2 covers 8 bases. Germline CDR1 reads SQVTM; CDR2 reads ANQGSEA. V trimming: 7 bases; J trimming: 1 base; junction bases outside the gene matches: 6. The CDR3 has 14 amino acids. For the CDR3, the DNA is TGCAGCGGGCGGGAGCGGGAGTCCTACAATGAGCAGTTCTTC. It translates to CSGRERESYNEQFF.

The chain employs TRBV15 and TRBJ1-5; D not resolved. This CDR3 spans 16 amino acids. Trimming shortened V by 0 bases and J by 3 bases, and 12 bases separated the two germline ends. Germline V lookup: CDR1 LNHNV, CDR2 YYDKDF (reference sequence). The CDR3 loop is CATSREADWFNQPQHF. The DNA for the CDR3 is TGTGCCACCAGCAGAGAGGCAGATTGGTTCAATCAGCCCCAGCATTTT.

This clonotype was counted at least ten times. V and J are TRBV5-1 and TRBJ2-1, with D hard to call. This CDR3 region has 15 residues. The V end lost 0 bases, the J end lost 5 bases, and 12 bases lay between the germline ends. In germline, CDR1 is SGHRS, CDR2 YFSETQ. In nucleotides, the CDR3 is TGCGCCAGCAGCTTGGTGTGGGCTTCCCACAATGAGCAGTTCTTC. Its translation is CASSLVWASHNEQFF.

The DNA for the CDR3 is TGTGCCAGCAGTTCCAGTGGGCTTAATGAAAAACTGTTTTTT. Its protein product is CASSSSGLNEKLFF. This chain uses TRBV28 with TRBJ1-4; D is unclear. This CDR3 has 14 residues. Trimming cost V 4 bases and J 4 bases, with 10 bases left between them. Germline CDR1 MDHEN, CDR2 SYDVKM. Together with reference TRBV28 and TRBJ1-4, the CDR3 gives the full variable domain: DVKVTQSSRYLVKRTGEKVFLECVQDMDHENMFWYRQDPGLGLRLIYFSYDVKMKEKGDIPEGYSVSREKKERFSLILESASTNQTSMYLCASSSSGLNEKLFFGSGTQLSVL.

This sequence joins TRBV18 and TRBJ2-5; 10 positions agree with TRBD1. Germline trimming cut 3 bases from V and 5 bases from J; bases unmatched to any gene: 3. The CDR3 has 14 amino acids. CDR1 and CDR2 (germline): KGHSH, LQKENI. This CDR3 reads CASSPTGGFETQYF. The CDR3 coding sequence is TGTGCCAGCTCACCGACAGGGGGCTTTGAGACCCAGTACTTC.

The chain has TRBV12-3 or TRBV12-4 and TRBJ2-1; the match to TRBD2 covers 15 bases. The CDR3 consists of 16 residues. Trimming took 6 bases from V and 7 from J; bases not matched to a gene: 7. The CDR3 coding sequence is TGTGCCAGCAGCCAGACGGGACTAGCGGGAGGAAATGAGCAGTTCTTC. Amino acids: CASSQTGLAGGNEQFF.

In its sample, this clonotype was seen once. The CDR3 loop is CASSEGQPSGYGYTF. The CDR3 DNA reads TGTGCCAGCAGTGAAGGACAGCCGAGTGGCTATGGCTACACCTTC. This sequence joins TRBV2 and TRBJ1-2; D is perhaps TRBD1 (5 bases). Per the germline V gene, CDR1 is SNHLY and CDR2 is FYNNEI. The CDR3 contains 15 residues. V lost 1 base to trimming and J lost 4 bases, with 13 bases between them.

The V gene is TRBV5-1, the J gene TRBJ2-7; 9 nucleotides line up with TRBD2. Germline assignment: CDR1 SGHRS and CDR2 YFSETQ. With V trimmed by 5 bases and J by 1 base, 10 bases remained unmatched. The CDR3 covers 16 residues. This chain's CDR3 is CASSLGPTSGSYEQYF. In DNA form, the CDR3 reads TGCGCCAGCAGTCTGGGGCCGACTAGCGGATCCTACGAGCAGTACTTC.

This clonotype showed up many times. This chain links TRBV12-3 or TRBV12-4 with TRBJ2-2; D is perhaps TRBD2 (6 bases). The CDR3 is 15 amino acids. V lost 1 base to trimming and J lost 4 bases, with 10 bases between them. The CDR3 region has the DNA TGTGCCAGCAGTTTAGGGGCTAGCGCCACCGGGGAGCTGTTTTTT. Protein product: CASSLGASATGELFF.

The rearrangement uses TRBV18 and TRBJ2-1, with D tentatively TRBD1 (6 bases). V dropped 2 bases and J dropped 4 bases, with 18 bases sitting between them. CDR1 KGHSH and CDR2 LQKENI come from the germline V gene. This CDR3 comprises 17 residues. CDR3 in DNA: TGTGCCAGCTCACCAAGGCTGGGGGCTACAACGTACAATGAGCAGTTCTTC. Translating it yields CASSPRLGATTYNEQFF.

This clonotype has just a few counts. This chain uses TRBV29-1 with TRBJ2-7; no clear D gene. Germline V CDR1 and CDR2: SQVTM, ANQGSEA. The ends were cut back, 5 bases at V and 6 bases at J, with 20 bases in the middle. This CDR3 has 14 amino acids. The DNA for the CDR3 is TGCAGCGTTTATTTTTGGAGCGCTAAAGCCGAGCAGTACTTC. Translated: CSVYFWSAKAEQYF.

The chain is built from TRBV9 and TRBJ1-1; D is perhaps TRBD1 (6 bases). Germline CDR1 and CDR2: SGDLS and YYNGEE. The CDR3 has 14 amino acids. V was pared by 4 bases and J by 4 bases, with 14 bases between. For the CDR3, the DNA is TGTGCCAGCAGCCTTTTAGGGGGGAGCACTGAAGCTTTCTTT. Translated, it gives CASSLLGGSTEAFF.

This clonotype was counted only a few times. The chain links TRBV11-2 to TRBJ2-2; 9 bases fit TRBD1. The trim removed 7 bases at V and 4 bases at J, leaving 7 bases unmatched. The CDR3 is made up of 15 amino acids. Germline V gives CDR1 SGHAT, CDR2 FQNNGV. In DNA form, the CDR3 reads TGTGCCAGCACGTTACAGGGGGCGAGCACCGGGGAGCTGTTTTTT. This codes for CASTLQGASTGELFF.

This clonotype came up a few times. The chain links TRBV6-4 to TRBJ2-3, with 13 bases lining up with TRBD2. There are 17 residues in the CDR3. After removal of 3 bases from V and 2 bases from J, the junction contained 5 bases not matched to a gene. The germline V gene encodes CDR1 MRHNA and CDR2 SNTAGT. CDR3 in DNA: TGTGCCAGCAGTGAACACGGACTAGCGGGAGACACAGATACGCAGTATTTT. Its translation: CASSEHGLAGDTDTQYF.